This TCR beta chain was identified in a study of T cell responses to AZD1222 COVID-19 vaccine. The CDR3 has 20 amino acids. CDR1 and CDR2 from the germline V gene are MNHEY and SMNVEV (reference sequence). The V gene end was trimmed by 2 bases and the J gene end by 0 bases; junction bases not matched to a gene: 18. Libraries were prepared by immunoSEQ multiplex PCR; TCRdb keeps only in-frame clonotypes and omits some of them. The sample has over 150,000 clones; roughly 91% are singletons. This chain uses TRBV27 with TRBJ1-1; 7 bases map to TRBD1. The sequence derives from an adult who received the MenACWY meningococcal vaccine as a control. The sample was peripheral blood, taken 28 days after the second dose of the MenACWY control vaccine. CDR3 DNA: TGTGCCAGCAGTTTACCCGGGACAGATGACGAGCGGCCTATGAACACTGAAGCTTTCTTT. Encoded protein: CASSLPGTDDERPMNTEAFF.